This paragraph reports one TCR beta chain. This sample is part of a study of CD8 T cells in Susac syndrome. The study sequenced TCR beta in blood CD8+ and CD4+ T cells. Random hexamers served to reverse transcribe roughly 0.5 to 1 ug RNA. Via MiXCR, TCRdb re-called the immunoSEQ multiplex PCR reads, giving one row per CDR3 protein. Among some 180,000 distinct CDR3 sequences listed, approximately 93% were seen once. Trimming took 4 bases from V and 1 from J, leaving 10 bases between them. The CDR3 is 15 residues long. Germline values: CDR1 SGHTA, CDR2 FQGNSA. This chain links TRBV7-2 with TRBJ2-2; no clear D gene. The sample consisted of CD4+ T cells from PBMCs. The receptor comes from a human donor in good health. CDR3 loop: CASSWSDVNTGELFF. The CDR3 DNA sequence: TGTGCCAGCAGCTGGTCAGATGTGAACACCGGGGAGCTGTTTTTT.